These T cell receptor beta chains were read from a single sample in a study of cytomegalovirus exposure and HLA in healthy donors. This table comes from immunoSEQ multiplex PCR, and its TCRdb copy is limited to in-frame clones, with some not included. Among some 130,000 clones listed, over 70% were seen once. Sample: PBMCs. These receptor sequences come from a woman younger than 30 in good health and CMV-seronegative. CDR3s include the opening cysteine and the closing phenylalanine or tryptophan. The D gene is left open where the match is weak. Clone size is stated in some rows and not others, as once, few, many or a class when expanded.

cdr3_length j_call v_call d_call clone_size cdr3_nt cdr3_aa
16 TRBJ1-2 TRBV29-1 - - TGCAGCGCCCGACCGTCAACAGGGAAAGGGGCCTATGGCTACACCTTC CSARPSTGKGAYGYTF
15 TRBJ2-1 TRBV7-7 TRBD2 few TGTGCCAGCAGCTTAGACGGGGGGGGTTGGAATGAGCAGTTCTTC CASSLDGGGWNEQFF
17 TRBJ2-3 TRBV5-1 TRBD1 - TGCGCCAGCAGCTCAGCCCAGACAGGGGGCGACACAGATACGCAGTATTTT CASSSAQTGGDTDTQYF
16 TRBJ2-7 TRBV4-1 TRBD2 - TGCGCCAGCAGCCACGATAGCGGGAGGGCCGGAGGCGAGCAGTACTTC CASSHDSGRAGGEQYF
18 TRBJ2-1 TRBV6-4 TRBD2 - TGTGCCAGCAGTGACGTCCCGGGACTAGCGGGAGGGCAGGTTGAGCAGTTCTTC CASSDVPGLAGGQVEQFF
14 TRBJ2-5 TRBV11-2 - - TGTGCCAGCAGCCCCAGGACAGTCAGGGAGACCCAGTACTTC CASSPRTVRETQYF
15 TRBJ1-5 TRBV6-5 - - TGTGCCAGCAGTTACAAGGGGGGGCTAAATCAGCCCCAGCATTTT CASSYKGGLNQPQHF
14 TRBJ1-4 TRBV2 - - TGTGCCAGCAGTGGATCCGGGTTCAATGAAAAACTGTTTTTT CASSGSGFNEKLFF
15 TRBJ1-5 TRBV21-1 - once TGTGCCAGCAGCAAGAGGAGGGGTCGCAATCAGCCCCAGCATTTT CASSKRRGRNQPQHF
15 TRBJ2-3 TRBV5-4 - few TGTGCCAGCAGCTCCGACAGGATATCCACAGATACGCAGTATTTT CASSSDRISTDTQYF
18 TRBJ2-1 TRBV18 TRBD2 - TGTGCCAGCTCACAGGAGACTAGCGGGAGGGTCCCTTTCAATGAGCAGTTCTTC CASSQETSGRVPFNEQFF
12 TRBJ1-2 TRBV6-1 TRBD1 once TGTGCCGGGGGGACAGGGGGCATTGGCTACACCTTC CAGGTGGIGYTF
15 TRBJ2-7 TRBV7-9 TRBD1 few TGTGCCAGCAGCACGTCCGGGACAGGGCCCTACGAGCAGTACTTC CASSTSGTGPYEQYF
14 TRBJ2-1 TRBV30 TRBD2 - TGTGCCTATCACCGGGGCGGGAGGGCCAGTGAGCAGTTCTTC CAYHRGGRASEQFF
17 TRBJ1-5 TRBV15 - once TGTGCCACCAGCAGAGATTTTGCCAGGGGATCCAATCAGCCCCAGCATTTT CATSRDFARGSNQPQHF
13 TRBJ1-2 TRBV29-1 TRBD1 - TGCAGCGTCCGAACAGGGGACTACTATGGCTACACCTTC CSVRTGDYYGYTF
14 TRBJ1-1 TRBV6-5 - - TGTGCCAGCAGTTACTCGACAGGGAACACTGAAGCTTTCTTT CASSYSTGNTEAFF
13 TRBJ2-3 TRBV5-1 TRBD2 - TGCGCCAGCAGGGGACTAGCGGCAGATACGCAGTATTTT CASRGLAADTQYF
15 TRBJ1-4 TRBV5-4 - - TGTGCCAGCAGGACTAAGGGGGCAACTAATGAAAAACTGTTTTTT CASRTKGATNEKLFF
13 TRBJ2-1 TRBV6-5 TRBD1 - TGTGCCACCCAGGACAGGGCGGGAAATGAGCAGTTCTTC CATQDRAGNEQFF
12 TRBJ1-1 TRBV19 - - TGTGCCAGTGGGGACATTGACGCTGAAGCTTTCTTT CASGDIDAEAFF
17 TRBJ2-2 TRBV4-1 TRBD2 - TGCGCCAGCAGCCAAGGTCGACTAGCGACGAACACCGGGGAGTTGTTTTTT CASSQGRLATNTGELFF
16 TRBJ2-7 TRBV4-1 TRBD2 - TGCGCCAGCAGCCAAGGCACCGGGAGGGCCAGGTACGAGCAGTACTTC CASSQGTGRARYEQYF
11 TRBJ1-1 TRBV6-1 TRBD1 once TGTGCCAGCAACCAGGGGGCGCGGGCTTTCTTT CASNQGARAFF
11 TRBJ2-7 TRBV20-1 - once TGCAGCGCGACCCGGGAGTACGAGCAGTACTTC CSATREYEQYF